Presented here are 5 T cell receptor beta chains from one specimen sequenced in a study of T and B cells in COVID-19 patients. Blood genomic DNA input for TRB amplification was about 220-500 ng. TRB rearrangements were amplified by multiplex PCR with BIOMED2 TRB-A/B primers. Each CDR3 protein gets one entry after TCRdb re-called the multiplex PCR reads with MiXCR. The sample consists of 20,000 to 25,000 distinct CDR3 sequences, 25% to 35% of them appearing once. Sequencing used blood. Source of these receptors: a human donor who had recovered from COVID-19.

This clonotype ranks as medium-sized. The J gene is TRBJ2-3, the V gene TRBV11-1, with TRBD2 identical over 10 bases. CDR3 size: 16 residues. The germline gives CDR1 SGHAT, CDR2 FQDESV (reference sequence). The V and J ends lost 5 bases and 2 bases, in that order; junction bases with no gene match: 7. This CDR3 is CASSPASGSLTDTQYF. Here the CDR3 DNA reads TGTGCCAGCAGCCCCGCTAGCGGGAGCCTCACAGATACGCAGTATTTT.

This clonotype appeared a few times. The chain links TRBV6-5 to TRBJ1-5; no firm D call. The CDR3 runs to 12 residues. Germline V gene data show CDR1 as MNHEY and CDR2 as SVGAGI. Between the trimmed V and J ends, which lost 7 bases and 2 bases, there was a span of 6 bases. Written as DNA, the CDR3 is TGTGCCAGCAAATCTGGCAATCAGCCCCAGCATTTT. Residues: CASKSGNQPQHF.

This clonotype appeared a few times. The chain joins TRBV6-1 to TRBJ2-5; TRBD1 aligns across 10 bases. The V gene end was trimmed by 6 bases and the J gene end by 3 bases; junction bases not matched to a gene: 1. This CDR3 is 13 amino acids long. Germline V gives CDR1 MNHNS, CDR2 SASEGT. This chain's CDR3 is CASRGTGEETQYF. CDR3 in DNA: TGTGCCAGCAGGGGGACAGGGGAAGAGACCCAGTACTTC.

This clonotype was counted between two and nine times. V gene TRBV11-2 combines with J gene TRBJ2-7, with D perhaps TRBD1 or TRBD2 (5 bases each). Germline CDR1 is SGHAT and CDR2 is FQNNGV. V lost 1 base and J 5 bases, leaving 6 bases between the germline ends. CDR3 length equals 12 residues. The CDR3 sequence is CASSLGGHEQYF. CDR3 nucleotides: TGTGCCAGCAGCTTAGGGGGACACGAGCAGTACTTC.

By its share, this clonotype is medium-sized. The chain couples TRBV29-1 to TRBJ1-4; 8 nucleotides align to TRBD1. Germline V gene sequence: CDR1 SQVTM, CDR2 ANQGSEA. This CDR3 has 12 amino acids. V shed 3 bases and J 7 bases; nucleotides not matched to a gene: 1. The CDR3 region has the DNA TGCAGCGTTGACGGACAGGGTGAAAAACTGTTTTTT. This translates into CSVDGQGEKLFF.